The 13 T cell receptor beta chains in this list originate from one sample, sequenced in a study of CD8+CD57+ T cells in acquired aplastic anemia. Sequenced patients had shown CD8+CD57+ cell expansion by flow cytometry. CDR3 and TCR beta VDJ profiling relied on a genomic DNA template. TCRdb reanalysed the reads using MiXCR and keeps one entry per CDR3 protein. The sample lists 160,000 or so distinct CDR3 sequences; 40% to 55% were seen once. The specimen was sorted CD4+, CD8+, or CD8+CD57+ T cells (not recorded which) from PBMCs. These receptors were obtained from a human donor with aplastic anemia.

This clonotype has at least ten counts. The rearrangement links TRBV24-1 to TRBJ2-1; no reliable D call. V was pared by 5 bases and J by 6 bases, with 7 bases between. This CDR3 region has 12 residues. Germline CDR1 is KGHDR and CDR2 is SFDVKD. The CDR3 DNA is TGTGCCACCAGTGGCCCATTCAATGAGCAGTTCTTC. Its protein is CATSGPFNEQFF.

The CDR3 loop is CASRSGREGGNQPQHF. DNA of the CDR3: TGCGCCAGCAGGTCGGGCAGGGAAGGGGGCAATCAGCCCCAGCATTTT. V usage is TRBV10-2 and J usage is TRBJ1-5; possibly TRBD1 for D (5 bases). Germline CDR1 reads WSHSY; CDR2 reads SAAADI. The length of the CDR3 is 16 residues. Deletions cut 6 bases from V and 2 bases from J, with 17 bases between.

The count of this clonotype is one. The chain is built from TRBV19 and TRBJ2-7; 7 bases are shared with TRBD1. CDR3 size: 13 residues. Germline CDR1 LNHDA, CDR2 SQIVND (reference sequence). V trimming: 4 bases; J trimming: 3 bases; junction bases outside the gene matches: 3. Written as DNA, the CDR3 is TGTGCCAGTAGTACCCGACAGGGCTACGAGCAGTACTTC. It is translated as CASSTRQGYEQYF.

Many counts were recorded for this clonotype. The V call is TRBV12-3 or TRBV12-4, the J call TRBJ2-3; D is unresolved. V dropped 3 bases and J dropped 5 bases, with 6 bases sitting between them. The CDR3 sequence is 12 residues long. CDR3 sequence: CASSLPGDTQYF. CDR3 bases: TGTGCCAGCAGTTTGCCGGGAGATACGCAGTATTTT.

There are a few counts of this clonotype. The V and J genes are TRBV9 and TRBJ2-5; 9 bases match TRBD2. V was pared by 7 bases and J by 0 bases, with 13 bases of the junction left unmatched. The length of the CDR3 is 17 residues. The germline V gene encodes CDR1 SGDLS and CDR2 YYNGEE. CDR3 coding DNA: TGTGCCAGCGGCGGGGGGGTCGGCTACCCGTACCAAGAGACCCAGTACTTC. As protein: CASGGGVGYPYQETQYF.

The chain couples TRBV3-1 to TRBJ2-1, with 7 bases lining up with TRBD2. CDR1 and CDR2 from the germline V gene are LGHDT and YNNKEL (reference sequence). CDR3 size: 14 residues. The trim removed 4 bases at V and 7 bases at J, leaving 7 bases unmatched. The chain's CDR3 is CASSRAGAWNEQFF. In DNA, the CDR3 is TGTGCCAGCAGCCGCGCGGGAGCTTGGAATGAGCAGTTCTTC.

CDR3 loop: CAISESRGTGELFF. The CDR3 DNA follows: TGTGCCATCAGTGAGTCCCGGGGCACCGGGGAGCTGTTTTTT. The rearrangement links TRBV10-3 to TRBJ2-2, with D perhaps TRBD2 (5 bases). Germline V gene data show CDR1 as ENHRY and CDR2 as SYGVKD. The V end lost 0 bases, the J end lost 4 bases, and 6 bases lay between the germline ends. The CDR3 totals 14 residues.

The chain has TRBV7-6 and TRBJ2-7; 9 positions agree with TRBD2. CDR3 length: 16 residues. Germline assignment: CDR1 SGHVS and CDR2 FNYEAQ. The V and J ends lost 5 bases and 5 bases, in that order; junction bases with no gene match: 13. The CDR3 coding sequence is TGTGCCAGCAGCCCCGCCGTAGCGGGGGCTGCTGACGAGCAGTACTTC. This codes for CASSPAVAGAADEQYF.

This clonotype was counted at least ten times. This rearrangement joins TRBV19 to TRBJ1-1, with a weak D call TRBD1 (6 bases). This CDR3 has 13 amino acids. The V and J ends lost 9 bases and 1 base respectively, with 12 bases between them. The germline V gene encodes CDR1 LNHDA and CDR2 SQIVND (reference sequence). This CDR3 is CASRLGQNTEAFF. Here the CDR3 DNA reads TGTGCCAGCCGTTTGGGACAGAACACTGAAGCTTTCTTT.

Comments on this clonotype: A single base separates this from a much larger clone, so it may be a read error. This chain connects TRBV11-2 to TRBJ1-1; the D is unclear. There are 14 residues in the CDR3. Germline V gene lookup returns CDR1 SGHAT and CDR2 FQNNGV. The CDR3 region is CASSSIRVLTGAFF. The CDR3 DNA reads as TGTGCCAGCAGCTCAATCCGGGTATTAACTGGAGCTTTCTTT.

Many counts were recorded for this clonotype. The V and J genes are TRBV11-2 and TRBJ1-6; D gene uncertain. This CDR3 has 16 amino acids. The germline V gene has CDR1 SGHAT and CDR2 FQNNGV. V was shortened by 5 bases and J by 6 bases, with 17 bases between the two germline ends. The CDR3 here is CASSAPSGSSNSPLHF. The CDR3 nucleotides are TGTGCCAGCAGCGCACCGTCCGGGTCTTCTAATTCACCCCTCCACTTT.

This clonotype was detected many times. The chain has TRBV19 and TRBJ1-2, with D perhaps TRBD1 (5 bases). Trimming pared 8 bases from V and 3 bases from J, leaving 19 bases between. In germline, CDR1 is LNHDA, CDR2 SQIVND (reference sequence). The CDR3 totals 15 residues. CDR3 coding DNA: TGTGCCAGTGGCAATCTAGGGGCGATCGACTATGGCTACACCTTC. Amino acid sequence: CASGNLGAIDYGYTF.

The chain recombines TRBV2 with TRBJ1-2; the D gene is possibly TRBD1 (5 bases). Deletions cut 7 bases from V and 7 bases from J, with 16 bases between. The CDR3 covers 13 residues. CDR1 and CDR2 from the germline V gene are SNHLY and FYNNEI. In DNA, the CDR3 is TGTGCCAGCACCCTGAGGGGCCTGGGTGGCTACACCTTC. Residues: CASTLRGLGGYTF.